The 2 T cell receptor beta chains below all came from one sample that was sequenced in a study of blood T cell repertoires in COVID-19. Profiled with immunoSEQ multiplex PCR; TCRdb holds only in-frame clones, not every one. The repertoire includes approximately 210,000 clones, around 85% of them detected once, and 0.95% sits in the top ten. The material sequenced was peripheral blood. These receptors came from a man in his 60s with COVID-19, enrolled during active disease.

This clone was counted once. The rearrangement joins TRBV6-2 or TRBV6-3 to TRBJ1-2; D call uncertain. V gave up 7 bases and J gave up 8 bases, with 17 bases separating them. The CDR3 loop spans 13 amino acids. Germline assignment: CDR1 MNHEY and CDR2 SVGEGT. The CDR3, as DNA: TGTGCCAGCACCCCCACGAGAACGGGGGGCTACACCTTC. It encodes CASTPTRTGGYTF.

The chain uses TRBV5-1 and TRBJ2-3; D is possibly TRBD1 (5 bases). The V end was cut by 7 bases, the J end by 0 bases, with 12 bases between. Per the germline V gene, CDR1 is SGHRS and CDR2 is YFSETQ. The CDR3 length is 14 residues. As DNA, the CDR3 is TGCGCCAGCCAGGACATGACGAGCACAGATACGCAGTATTTT. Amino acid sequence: CASQDMTSTDTQYF.